The 7 T cell receptor beta chains given below trace back to one sample, sequenced in a study of T-cell reconstitution after alpha-beta-depleted transplantation in children. Preparation of the TCRbeta library was carried out with unique molecular identifiers. TCRdb passed the PCR reads through MiXCR, listing each CDR3 protein once. Counted here are about 400,000 distinct CDR3 sequences, 16% occurring once; the ten biggest clones make up approximately 29%. This material consisted of PBMCs, mostly from graft donor cells, taken 360 days after TCRalphabeta/CD19-depleted stem cell transplant. These receptors came from a boy less than two years old who had a stem cell transplant for Wiskott-Aldrich syndrome, so the T cells may come from the graft donor.

This clonotype was observed a handful of times. The rearrangement joins TRBV24-1 to TRBJ2-7; TRBD1 aligns across 10 bases. The CDR3 extends over 15 amino acids. Trimming took 4 bases from V and 7 from J; bases not matched to a gene: 9. Per germline, CDR1 KGHDR and CDR2 SFDVKD. The CDR3 loop is CATSDPDRGVREQYF. The CDR3 bases are TGTGCCACCAGTGACCCGGACAGGGGGGTGAGGGAGCAGTACTTC.

This clonotype was recorded a few times. V is TRBV27 and J is TRBJ2-2; D unresolved. CDR1 and CDR2 (germline): MNHEY, SMNVEV (reference sequence). This CDR3 has 13 residues. V lost 5 bases to trimming and J lost 6 bases, with 10 bases between them. This chain's CDR3 is CASSPVFAGELFF. For the CDR3, the DNA is TGTGCCAGCAGTCCCGTTTTTGCCGGGGAGCTGTTTTTT.

This clonotype was observed a handful of times. This chain joins TRBV4-1 and TRBJ2-7; D gene unclear. CDR3 size: 14 residues. Per the germline V gene, CDR1 is MGHRA and CDR2 is YSYEKL. V lost 1 base to trimming and J lost 5 bases, with 12 bases between them. CDR3 bases: TGCGCCAGCAGCCAAGTCCCCCGAGGCCACGAGCAGTACTTC. This translates into CASSQVPRGHEQYF.

The rearrangement uses TRBV10-3 and TRBJ2-2; no clear D gene. Germline loops: CDR1 ENHRY, CDR2 SYGVKD. Deletions cut 6 bases from V and 2 bases from J, with 4 bases between. The CDR3 is 12 residues long. The CDR3 here is CAISYNTGELFF. CDR3 nucleotides: TGTGCCATCAGCTATAACACCGGGGAGCTGTTTTTT.

This clonotype was observed a handful of times. The V call is TRBV19, the J call TRBJ1-5; no firm D call. Germline V CDR1 and CDR2: LNHDA, SQIVND (reference sequence). The CDR3 extends over 13 amino acids. V was cut by 3 bases and J by 5 bases, with 8 bases left in between. Here the CDR3 DNA reads TGTGCCAGTAGTATCGGTACCGATCAGCCCCAGCATTTT. It yields the protein CASSIGTDQPQHF.

This clonotype has just a few counts. The chain joins TRBV7-2 to TRBJ2-3; no reliable D call. Trimming removed 5 bases at V and 6 bases at J, with 15 bases between. The CDR3 is 14 amino acids. CDR1 and CDR2 (germline): SGHTA, FQGNSA. CDR3 protein: CASSPRRVSDTQYF. The CDR3 DNA follows: TGTGCCAGCAGCCCCCGTCGAGTATCTGATACGCAGTATTTT. Full variable domain (outside the CDR3, taken from reference TRBV7-2 and TRBJ2-3): GAGVSQSPSNKVTEKGKDVELRCDPISGHTALYWYRQSLGQGLEFLIYFQGNSAPDKSGLPSDRFSAERTGGSVSTLTIQRTQQEDSAVYLCASSPRRVSDTQYFGPGTRLTVL.

This clonotype turned up a few times. The gene calls are TRBV5-1 and TRBJ1-2, with a tentative D call TRBD1 (6 bases). The germline CDR1 and CDR2 sequences are SGHRS and YFSETQ. This CDR3 is 15 amino acids long. V gave up 2 bases and J gave up 5 bases, with 16 bases separating them. CDR3 DNA sequence: TGCGCCAGCAGCTTCTCAGGGGAAGTGAGATATGGCTACACCTTC. Translating it yields CASSFSGEVRYGYTF.